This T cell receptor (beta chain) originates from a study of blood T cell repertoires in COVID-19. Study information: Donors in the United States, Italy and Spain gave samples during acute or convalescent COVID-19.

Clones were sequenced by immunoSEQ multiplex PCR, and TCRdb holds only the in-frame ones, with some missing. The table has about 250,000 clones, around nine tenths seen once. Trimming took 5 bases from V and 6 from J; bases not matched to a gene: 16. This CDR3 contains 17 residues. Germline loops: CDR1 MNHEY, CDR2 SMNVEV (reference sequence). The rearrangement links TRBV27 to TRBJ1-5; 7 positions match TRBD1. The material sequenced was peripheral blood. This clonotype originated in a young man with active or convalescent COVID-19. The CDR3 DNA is TGTGCCAGCAGTCAGGGGGGACACGGGGTGATGAGTCAGCCCCAGCATTTT. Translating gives CASSQGGHGVMSQPQHF.